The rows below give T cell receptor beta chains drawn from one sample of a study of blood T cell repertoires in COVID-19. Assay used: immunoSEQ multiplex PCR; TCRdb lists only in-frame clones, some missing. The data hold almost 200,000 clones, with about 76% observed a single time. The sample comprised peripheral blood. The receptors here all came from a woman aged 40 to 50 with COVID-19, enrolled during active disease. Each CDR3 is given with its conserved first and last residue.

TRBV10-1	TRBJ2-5	CASSDQGGCEETQYF
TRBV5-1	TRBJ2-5	CASTDLRGANQETQYF
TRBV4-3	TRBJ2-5	CASSQGHRGAETQYF
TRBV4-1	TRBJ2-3	CASSQGRWPGTDTQYF
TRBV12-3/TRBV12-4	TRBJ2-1	CASHRGYNEQFF
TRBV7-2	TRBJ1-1	CASSSQQGTEAFF
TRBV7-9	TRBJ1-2	CASSLGTGSDGYTF
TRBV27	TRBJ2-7	CASSLRIRGGEQYF
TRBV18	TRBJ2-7	CASSPKELSYEQYF
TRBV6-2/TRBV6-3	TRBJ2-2	CASSYPAGINTGELFF
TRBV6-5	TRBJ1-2	CASSYQQGRGGYTF
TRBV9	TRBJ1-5	CASSVDYNQPQHF
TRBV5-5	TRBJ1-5	CASSPGTSSNQPQHF
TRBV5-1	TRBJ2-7	CASSLGPTGKYAYEQYF
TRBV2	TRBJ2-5	CASIYDQETQYF
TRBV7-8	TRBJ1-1	CASSPRGALGGEAFF
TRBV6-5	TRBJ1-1	CASSQQGYGTEAFF
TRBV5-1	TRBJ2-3	CASRTGERGHTDTQYF
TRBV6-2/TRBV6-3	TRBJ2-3	CASSRLAGADTQYF
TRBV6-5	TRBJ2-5	CASSYLEEGETQYF
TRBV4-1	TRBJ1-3	CASSQGQGTGNTIYF
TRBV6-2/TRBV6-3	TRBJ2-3	CASRPSGGTDTQYF
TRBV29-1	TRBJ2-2	CSASGTSTGELFF
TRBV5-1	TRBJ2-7	CASSPRQGIGEQYF
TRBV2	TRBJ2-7	CASSTPRGPDEQYF
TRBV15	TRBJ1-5	CATSRGLNRDNQPQHF